These 31 T cell receptor beta chains came from one sample sequenced in a study of post-analysis software for immune sequencing data. Study conclusions and caveats: Controls had lower frequencies than patients of about 5 TRBV segments, which included TRBV5-6, TRBV5-1 and TRBV20-1.

Their recognized antigens are unknown. Libraries were made from TCR beta cDNA, and they carried unique molecular identifiers. One entry per CDR3 protein results from TCRdb running MiXCR on the PCR reads. The table records fewer than 900,000 distinct CDR3 sequences, 46% of them present only once. Source material: blood. The receptors were sampled from a girl aged 5-17 years with multiple sclerosis.

This clonotype has only a few counts. The V gene is TRBV15, the J gene TRBJ1-2; TRBD1 matches 9 bases. The CDR3 runs 16 residues. Germline V CDR1 and CDR2: LNHNV, YYDKDF (reference sequence). Trimming removed 0 bases from V and 5 bases from J; junction bases left unmatched: 7. The DNA for the CDR3 is TGTGCCACCAGCAGAGATGGGGGACAGGGCGGGTATGGCTACACCTTC. It specifies CATSRDGGQGGYGYTF. Complete variable domain (other parts from reference TRBV15 and TRBJ1-2): DAMVIQNPRYQVTQFGKPVTLSCSQTLNHNVMYWYQQKSSQAPKLLFHYYDKDFNNEADTPDNFQSRRPNTSFCFLDIRSPGLGDTAMYLCATSRDGGQGGYGYTFGSGTRLTVV.

J is TRBJ2-2 and V is TRBV6-5, with 7 bases that match TRBD2. The CDR3 has 12 residues. V was clipped by 6 bases and J by 9 bases; unmatched bases: 4. Germline CDR1 and CDR2: MNHEY and SVGAGI. The CDR3 bases are TGTGCCAGCAGCCCGACTAGCCGGGAGCTGTTTTTT. It encodes CASSPTSRELFF.

The chain recombines TRBV7-2 with TRBJ1-4, with 9 bases fitting TRBD1. V trimming: 5 bases; J trimming: 7 bases; junction bases outside the gene matches: 5. Looked up from germline, CDR1 is SGHTA and CDR2 is FQGNSA. This CDR3 contains 14 residues. This CDR3 reads CASSVDRGSEKLFF. The DNA for the CDR3 is TGTGCCAGCAGCGTCGACAGGGGGTCTGAAAAACTGTTTTTT. The full variable domain, completed using reference TRBV7-2 and TRBJ1-4, is GAGVSQSPSNKVTEKGKDVELRCDPISGHTALYWYRQSLGQGLEFLIYFQGNSAPDKSGLPSDRFSAERTGGSVSTLTIQRTQQEDSAVYLCASSVDRGSEKLFFGSGTQLSVL.

This chain links TRBV18 with TRBJ1-4; a possible D gene is TRBD1 (6 bases). The CDR3 consists of 19 residues. V was pared by 3 bases and J by 4 bases, with 24 bases between. CDR1 KGHSH and CDR2 LQKENI come from the germline V gene. The CDR3 DNA reads TGTGCCAGCTCACCCACAGAGATCAACAGGGATCGGGGTAATGAAAAACTGTTTTTT. It translates to CASSPTEINRDRGNEKLFF.

The genes are TRBV20-1 and TRBJ2-1; TRBD2 matches 10 bases. CDR3 length: 15 residues. The germline CDR1 and CDR2 sequences are DFQATT and SNEGSKA (reference sequence). V shed 2 bases and J 7 bases; nucleotides not matched to a gene: 8. This CDR3 is CSARSPSGGQNEQFF. Written as DNA, the CDR3 is TGCAGTGCTAGATCGCCTAGCGGGGGACAAAATGAGCAGTTCTTC.

The gene calls are TRBV6-1 and TRBJ1-1; D remains unclear. In germline, CDR1 is MNHNS, CDR2 SASEGT. Trimming took 11 bases from V and 0 from J, leaving 13 bases between them. CDR3 length: 13 amino acids. The CDR3 coding sequence is TGTGCCCTCACGACAAATCTGAACACTGAAGCTTTCTTT. It yields the protein CALTTNLNTEAFF.

The J gene is TRBJ2-1, the V gene TRBV14, with D unclear. The CDR3 length is 14 residues. Trimming removed 6 bases at V and 10 bases at J, with 19 bases between. Per the germline V gene, CDR1 is SGHDN and CDR2 is FVKESK. Written as DNA, the CDR3 is TGTGCCAGCAGGGGGTCGACTGAGGTGCACGAGCAGTTCTTC. Translating it yields CASRGSTEVHEQFF.

The chain uses TRBV6-5 and TRBJ1-1; TRBD1 matches at 7 bases. CDR1 and CDR2 from the germline V gene are MNHEY and SVGAGI. The CDR3 length is 14 residues. V dropped 4 bases and J dropped 8; count of bases not matched to a gene: 10. The DNA for the CDR3 is TGTGCCAGCAGTTGGTCCGGGACAGAGGTAGAAGCTTTCTTT. It translates to CASSWSGTEVEAFF.

The V gene is TRBV11-2, the J gene TRBJ2-3; the D gene is possibly TRBD1 (8 bases). The CDR3 loop spans 17 amino acids. CDR1 is SGHAT, CDR2 FQNNGV, per germline. The V and J ends lost 5 bases and 0 bases respectively, with 18 bases between them. This CDR3 reads CASSPRGLAVSTDTQYF. The DNA for the CDR3 is TGTGCCAGCAGCCCCAGGGGGCTAGCGGTGAGCACAGATACGCAGTATTTT.

This clonotype came up a few times. The V gene is TRBV20-1, the J gene TRBJ2-2, with 10 bases matching TRBD2. In germline, CDR1 is DFQATT, CDR2 SNEGSKA (reference sequence). The CDR3 totals 14 residues. The ends lost 6 bases at V and 5 bases at J; junction bases unmatched: 6. The DNA for the CDR3 is TGCAGTGCCAGTTCTAGCGGGAGTACCGGGGAGCTGTTTTTT. It translates to CSASSSGSTGELFF.

The chain uses TRBV27 and TRBJ2-5, with D possibly TRBD2 on 6 matching bases. Trimming removed 3 bases at V and 3 bases at J, with 11 bases between. Germline lookup yields CDR1 MNHEY and CDR2 SMNVEV (reference sequence). This CDR3 contains 14 residues. The CDR3 DNA follows: TGTGCCAGCAGTTTGGTGGGAGGAGAAGAGACCCAGTACTTC. Translation gives CASSLVGGEETQYF.

The chain couples TRBV11-3 to TRBJ2-1; 11 bases line up with TRBD2. V dropped 0 bases and J dropped 6; count of bases not matched to a gene: 1. This CDR3 is built from 15 residues. Germline V CDR1 and CDR2: SGHNT, YENEEA. CDR3 sequence (DNA): TGTGCCAGCAGCTTAGAGCTAGCGGGAGGCAATGAGCAGTTCTTC. Translating gives CASSLELAGGNEQFF.

V is TRBV6-1 and J is TRBJ1-2; D not certain. This CDR3 is built from 14 residues. CDR1 is MNHNS, CDR2 SASEGT, per germline. Trimming shortened V by 1 base and J by 6 bases, and 12 bases separated the two germline ends. The CDR3 here is CASSEGRLIDGYTF. CDR3 bases: TGTGCCAGCAGTGAAGGGAGGCTGATTGATGGCTACACCTTC.

This chain uses TRBV27 with TRBJ1-4; 10 nucleotides align to TRBD1. The CDR3 loop spans 14 amino acids. V was pared by 5 bases and J by 8 bases, with 5 bases of the junction left unmatched. The V gene's germline CDR1 is MNHEY and CDR2 SMNVEV (reference sequence). In DNA form, the CDR3 reads TGTGCCAGCAGTCCCGGGACAGGGGTGGAAAAACTGTTTTTT. It translates to CASSPGTGVEKLFF.

The CDR3 region is CASGFVVEGPIITNEQFF. The CDR3 DNA sequence: TGTGCTAGTGGTTTTGTGGTGGAGGGCCCGATTATTACCAATGAGCAGTTCTTC. The chain is built from TRBV12-5 and TRBJ2-1; perhaps TRBD2 as D (6 bases). V was pared by 3 bases and J by 6 bases, with 24 bases between. CDR1 is LGHNT and CDR2 is FRNRAP in the germline V gene. The CDR3 loop spans 18 amino acids.

In this sample, this clonotype turned up many times. The rearrangement links TRBV29-1 to TRBJ2-7; D unclear. Germline CDR1 and CDR2: SQVTM and ANQGSEA. Trimming took off 3 bases at V and 0 bases at J, with 9 bases between the two ends. The CDR3 has 13 amino acids. CDR3 loop: CSVEVQNSYEQYF. The DNA of the CDR3 is TGCAGCGTTGAGGTACAGAACTCCTACGAGCAGTACTTC.

The rearrangement joins TRBV6-2 or TRBV6-3 to TRBJ2-1, with 8 bases matching TRBD1. This CDR3 has 17 residues. CDR1 and CDR2 from the germline V gene are MNHEY and SVGEGT. The trim removed 2 bases at V and 5 bases at J, leaving 11 bases unmatched. The CDR3 spells CASSYLRTGREHNEQFF. The CDR3 coding sequence is TGTGCCAGCAGTTACCTGCGGACAGGGCGGGAACACAATGAGCAGTTCTTC.

This clonotype was counted a few times. This chain links TRBV28 with TRBJ2-6, with TRBD1 identical over 7 bases. The V gene end was trimmed by 3 bases and the J gene end by 4 bases; junction bases not matched to a gene: 6. This CDR3 is built from 16 residues. Germline CDR1 reads MDHEN; CDR2 reads SYDVKM. CDR3 amino acids: CASSLLQGNGANVLTF. The DNA for the CDR3 is TGTGCCAGCAGTTTGTTACAGGGGAACGGGGCCAACGTCCTGACTTTC.

This chain links TRBV7-6 with TRBJ1-1, with D hard to call. Germline V lookup: CDR1 SGHVS, CDR2 FNYEAQ. The length of the CDR3 is 14 residues. V lost 5 bases and J 4 bases, leaving 14 bases between the germline ends. For the CDR3, the DNA is TGTGCCAGCAGCCTGGGCGGGTTTGGCACTGAAGCTTTCTTT. This gives the protein CASSLGGFGTEAFF.

This clonotype was counted between two and nine times. The chain links TRBV5-1 to TRBJ2-2; D unresolved. This CDR3 spans 13 amino acids. The V end was cut by 0 bases, the J end by 6 bases, with 6 bases between. From germline, CDR1 is SGHRS and CDR2 YFSETQ. DNA of the CDR3: TGCGCCAGCAGCTTGGAAGGGTCCGGGGAGCTGTTTTTT. This translates into CASSLEGSGELFF. The variable domain in full, completed from reference TRBV5-1 and TRBJ2-2, reads KAGVTQTPRYLIKTRGQQVTLSCSPISGHRSVSWYQQTPGQGLQFLFEYFSETQRNKGNFPGRFSGRQFSNSRSEMNVSTLELGDSALYLCASSLEGSGELFFGEGSRLTVL.

This clonotype was observed a handful of times. The chain links TRBV5-1 to TRBJ2-1; TRBD2 aligns across 10 bases. J gave up 0 bases and V 3 bases, and 9 bases lay outside the gene matches. CDR1 SGHRS and CDR2 YFSETQ come from the germline V gene. The CDR3 covers 18 residues. CDR3 sequence reads: CASSSGQLAGYSYNEQFF. The CDR3 bases are TGCGCCAGCAGCTCCGGGCAACTAGCGGGATACTCCTACAATGAGCAGTTCTTC.

The chain couples TRBV4-2 to TRBJ2-1; possible D gene TRBD2, 5 bases. The CDR3 has 14 amino acids. The germline V gene has CDR1 LGHNA and CDR2 YNFKEQ. V was trimmed by 0 bases and J by 5 bases, leaving 8 bases between them. CDR3 nucleotide sequence: TGTGCCAGCAGCCAAGAGGAGGACCACAATGAGCAGTTCTTC. Translation gives CASSQEEDHNEQFF.

The rearrangement uses TRBV7-6 and TRBJ2-3; D is uncertain. V was trimmed by 5 bases and J by 5 bases, leaving 14 bases between them. The V gene's germline CDR1 is SGHVS and CDR2 FNYEAQ. This CDR3 is built from 14 residues. The CDR3, as DNA: TGTGCCAGCAGCCTGGCGAATTCTTTAGATACGCAGTATTTT. Protein product: CASSLANSLDTQYF.

This clonotype was seen once. The chain employs TRBV7-8 and TRBJ1-5, with D perhaps TRBD1 (5 bases). This CDR3 is built from 16 residues. CDR1 is SGHVS and CDR2 is FQNEAQ in the germline V gene. The ends were cut back, 3 bases at V and 2 bases at J, with 14 bases in the middle. The CDR3 DNA sequence: TGTGCCAGCAGCTTTGTAGGGGATGGACGCAATCAGCCCCAGCATTTT. Protein: CASSFVGDGRNQPQHF. Drawing the rest from reference TRBV7-8 and TRBJ1-5, the complete variable domain is GAGVSQSPRYKVAKRGQDVALRCDPISGHVSLFWYQQALGQGPEFLTYFQNEAQLDKSGLPSDRFFAERPEGSVSTLKIQRTQQEDSAVYLCASSFVGDGRNQPQHFGDGTRLSIL.

The genes are TRBV12-3 or TRBV12-4 and TRBJ2-3, with TRBD2 matching over 9 bases. With V trimmed by 3 bases and J by 2 bases, 3 bases remained unmatched. The CDR3 spans 15 residues. The CDR3 coding sequence is TGTGCCAGCAGTTTCGGCGGGAGGGACACAGATACGCAGTATTTT. It specifies CASSFGGRDTDTQYF.

This clonotype showed up just a few times. This rearrangement joins TRBV6-4 to TRBJ1-4; 7 nucleotides align to TRBD1. With 5 bases clipped from V and 4 bases from J, the junction kept 10 bases outside the gene matches. The CDR3 length is 16 residues. CDR1 is MRHNA, CDR2 SNTAGT, per germline. Written as DNA, the CDR3 is TGTGCCAGCAGTCCAGGACAGGCCTCGGGTAATGAAAAACTGTTTTTT. Translated, it gives CASSPGQASGNEKLFF.

The chain combines TRBV14 with TRBJ2-1; 7 bases fit TRBD2. V lost 4 bases, J lost 7 bases, and 7 bases stayed unmatched. The V gene's germline CDR1 is SGHDN and CDR2 FVKESK. This CDR3 is built from 14 residues. This chain's CDR3 is CASSLAGWENEQFF. CDR3 bases: TGTGCCAGCAGCCTAGCGGGCTGGGAGAATGAGCAGTTCTTC. The full variable domain, with the rest looked up from reference TRBV14 and TRBJ2-1, is EAGVTQFPSHSVIEKGQTVTLRCDPISGHDNLYWYRRVMGKEIKFLLHFVKESKQDESGMPNNRFLAERTGGTYSTLKVQPAELEDSGVYFCASSLAGWENEQFFGPGTRLTVL.

The CDR3 loop reads CASSLGWGLGQETQYF. CDR3 DNA sequence: TGTGCCAGCAGCTTAGGTTGGGGACTTGGCCAAGAGACCCAGTACTTC. The chain has TRBV7-2 and TRBJ2-5, with D perhaps TRBD2 (6 bases). This CDR3 comprises 16 residues. CDR1 and CDR2 from the germline V gene are SGHTA and FQGNSA. V was trimmed by 1 base and J by 1 base, leaving 13 bases between them.

The rearrangement links TRBV5-5 to TRBJ1-5; D is perhaps TRBD1 (5 bases). Trimming stripped 2 bases from V and 6 bases from J, with 9 bases between. This CDR3 region has 13 residues. Germline values: CDR1 SGHKS, CDR2 YYEKEE (reference sequence). The CDR3 coding sequence is TGTGCCAGCAGCTTTAGGGGATCTCAGCCCCAGCATTTT. Its translation is CASSFRGSQPQHF.

The rearrangement joins TRBV29-1 to TRBJ1-1, with a tentative D call TRBD1 (6 bases). CDR3 length: 13 amino acids. Trimming stripped 6 bases from V and 0 bases from J, with 11 bases between. CDR1 and CDR2 (germline): SQVTM, ANQGSEA. The CDR3 is CSVTGLMNTEAFF. Written as DNA, the CDR3 is TGCAGCGTGACAGGATTGATGAACACTGAAGCTTTCTTT.

The chain carries TRBV7-6 and TRBJ1-2; TRBD1 matches at 7 bases. The V and J ends lost 5 bases and 5 bases, in that order; junction bases with no gene match: 11. The CDR3 spans 15 residues. Germline CDR1 and CDR2: SGHVS and FNYEAQ. CDR3 sequence (DNA): TGTGCCAGCAGCGCCGACAGGGCTTGGGGGTATGGCTACACCTTC. This codes for CASSADRAWGYGYTF.